These T cell receptor beta chains were read from a single sample in a study of T cell repertoires in cytomegalovirus infection. Using its own MiXCR run on the reads, TCRdb lists one record per CDR3 protein. The table lists around 740,000 distinct CDR3 sequences, 35% of them singletons, with roughly 2.8% in the top ten. Sequenced input: PBMCs. The receptors here all came from a human donor in good health (CMV status not recorded). Some clones in this sample may be carry-over from other donors' samples. Both conserved end residues are part of each CDR3. A D gene is named only where the DNA matches it firmly. Clone size is not always given. Where it is, it says once, few, many or a class for expanded clones.

abundance | d_gene | j_gene | v_gene | CDR3nt | CDR3aa
NA | NA | TRBJ2-2 | TRBV13 | TGTGCCAGAAGCCTACCGAACACCGGGGAGCTGTTTTTT | CARSLPNTGELFF
NA | TRBD2 | TRBJ2-1 | TRBV2 | TGTGCCAGCAGGACGGGACTAGCGGGAGCTGACTATGAGCAGTTCTTC | CASRTGLAGADYEQFF
NA | TRBD1 | TRBJ2-7 | TRBV7-2 | TGTGCCAGCAGCAATAGACAGGGGGGAAGCGACGAGCAGTACTTC | CASSNRQGGSDEQYF
NA | NA | TRBJ1-2 | TRBV20-1 | TGCAGTGCTAGTATTAGGACTGACAAATATGGCTACACCTTC | CSASIRTDKYGYTF
few | NA | TRBJ1-6 | TRBV6-6 | TGTGCCAGCAGCCCCCCCCCCGGGGGACTGGTGGATTCACCCCTCCACTTT | CASSPPPGGLVDSPLHF
NA | TRBD1 | TRBJ2-2 | TRBV9 | TGTGCCAGCAGCGTAGCTTTGAAGGGGGCAGAGACCGGGGAGCTGTTTTTT | CASSVALKGAETGELFF
NA | NA | TRBJ1-1 | TRBV9 | TGTGCCAGCAGCGTAGCAGGCGGGACCACTGAAGCTTTCTTT | CASSVAGGTTEAFF
NA | NA | TRBJ1-2 | TRBV28 | TGTGCCAGCACCCCGGGGGAAAGGGGGTGGGTTAACTATGGCTACACCTTC | CASTPGERGWVNYGYTF
few | NA | TRBJ2-3 | TRBV4-3 | TGCGCCAGCAGCCAAGTTGTTGCTGACCCGCAGTATTTT | CASSQVVADPQYF
NA | NA | TRBJ2-7 | TRBV12-3/TRBV12-4 | TGTGCCAGCAGCCCCGACAGGCACGAGCAGTACTTC | CASSPDRHEQYF
NA | NA | TRBJ2-7 | TRBV27 | TGTGCCAGCAGTTTAGAGGCGGGCTACGAGCAGTACTTC | CASSLEAGYEQYF
NA | TRBD1 | TRBJ2-2 | TRBV3-1 | TGTGCCAGCAGCCCAAGGGACAGGGATGGGCTGTTTTTT | CASSPRDRDGLFF
NA | NA | TRBJ2-3 | TRBV19 | TGTGCCAGTAGTATCGGACGGAGCAAGGCAGATACGCAGTATTTT | CASSIGRSKADTQYF
NA | NA | TRBJ1-1 | TRBV4-2 | TGTGCCAGCAGCGGGGGGGGCAGGGATAGATACACTGAAGCTTTCTTT | CASSGGGRDRYTEAFF
many | TRBD1 | TRBJ2-7 | TRBV7-2 | TGTGCCAGCAGCTTCTCCGGGACAGGGACCTACGAGCAGTACTTC | CASSFSGTGTYEQYF
few | NA | TRBJ2-7 | TRBV6-1 | TGTGCCAGCGGCTTATGGGGGATTGAGCAGTACTTC | CASGLWGIEQYF
NA | TRBD1 | TRBJ1-1 | TRBV7-8 | TGTGCCAGCACCACCTACCGACAGGGGAGGCCTGAAGCTTTCTTT | CASTTYRQGRPEAFF
few | TRBD1 | TRBJ1-2 | TRBV7-9 | TGTGCCAGCAGCTTAACCGGGACAGGGGATTCGGGTGGCTACACCTTC | CASSLTGTGDSGGYTF
few | NA | TRBJ1-4 | TRBV6-6 | TGTGCCAGCAGCCGAACCGAAAAACTGTTTTTT | CASSRTEKLFF
NA | NA | TRBJ2-2 | TRBV29-1 | TGCAGCGTGGCTAGGTGGAACACCGGGGAGCTGTTTTTT | CSVARWNTGELFF
few | NA | TRBJ1-2 | TRBV29-1 | TGCAGCGTTGGGGAGAACTATGGCTACACCTTC | CSVGENYGYTF
NA | NA | TRBJ1-2 | TRBV12-3/TRBV12-4 | TGTGCCAGCAGTTTCGTCAGCGGAAGAGATGGCTACACCTTC | CASSFVSGRDGYTF
few | NA | TRBJ1-5 | TRBV20-1 | TGCAGTGCTAGAGATAGGAGCTTGAATCTTGGCAATCAGCCCCAGCATTTT | CSARDRSLNLGNQPQHF
NA | NA | TRBJ1-1 | TRBV7-6 | TGTGCCAGCAGCGCCCGGCGAGGGGGTAGCACTGAAGCTTTCTTT | CASSARRGGSTEAFF
many | TRBD2 | TRBJ2-7 | TRBV28 | TGTGCCAGCAGTCGGGGGGGGGGTACCTACGAGCAGTACTTC | CASSRGGGTYEQYF
few | NA | TRBJ1-5 | TRBV6-6 | TGTGCCAGCAGGTACACAGGGTTGGATCAGCCCCAGCATTTT | CASRYTGLDQPQHF
few | TRBD1 | TRBJ2-7 | TRBV29-1 | TGCAGCGTCGTAACGGACAGGGGCTCCTACGAGCAGTACTTC | CSVVTDRGSYEQYF
NA | NA | TRBJ1-4 | TRBV11-2 | TGTGCCAGCAGCTTACCGAGGGGTCAAAAACTGTTTTTT | CASSLPRGQKLFF
few | NA | TRBJ2-6 | TRBV6-6 | TGTGCCAGCATCTCCTCTGGGGCCAACGTCCTGACTTTC | CASISSGANVLTF
few | NA | TRBJ2-1 | TRBV5-1 | TGCGCCAGCAGCTCCCAAGGAGGAGGGCGGTACAATGAGCAGTTCTTC | CASSSQGGGRYNEQFF
few | NA | TRBJ1-5 | TRBV2 | TGTGCCAGCGGTGGCAGGGAACATCAGCCCCAGCATTTT | CASGGREHQPQHF
NA | NA | TRBJ1-2 | TRBV20-1 | TGCAGTGCTAGGGAACGTACGGCCTATGGCTACACCTTC | CSARERTAYGYTF
once | NA | TRBJ2-3 | TRBV9 | TGTGCCAGCAGCGGAAGGGTGGGTGATGGGTCGCAGTATTTT | CASSGRVGDGSQYF
few | NA | TRBJ2-1 | TRBV28 | TGTGCCGCGTCTTATGCCTACAATGAGCAGTTCTTC | CAASYAYNEQFF
few | NA | TRBJ2-2 | TRBV6-4 | TGTGCCAGCAGTGACTCTGGCAGGGATTGTTGCGGGGAGCTGTTTTTT | CASSDSGRDCCGELFF
NA | TRBD1 | TRBJ2-1 | TRBV7-6 | TGTGCCAGCAGCTTAGGACAGGGGAGGTACAATGAGCAGTTCTTC | CASSLGQGRYNEQFF
few | TRBD2 | TRBJ2-3 | TRBV7-9 | TGTGCCAGCAGCTTGACTAGCGGGAGTAGAAATACGCAGTATTTT | CASSLTSGSRNTQYF
few | NA | TRBJ2-2 | TRBV7-9 | TGTGCCAGCAGCCCGTTGACAGGCCTGAACACCGGGGAGCTGTTTTTT | CASSPLTGLNTGELFF
NA | NA | TRBJ1-6 | TRBV7-2 | TGTGCCAGCAGCTTAGCGGGGGCGGGAGGATCACCCCTCCACTTT | CASSLAGAGGSPLHF
NA | TRBD1 | TRBJ1-1 | TRBV7-9 | TGTGCCAGCAGCCCGCGACAGGGGGCTAGGGACACTGAAGCTTTCTTT | CASSPRQGARDTEAFF